These 21 T cell receptor beta chains share one sample of origin, sequenced in a study of metastatic and nonmetastatic thyroid tumors. Using MiXCR, TCRdb re-called clones from the PCR reads. The table includes approximately 30,000 clones, under 20% detected once. Thyroid surgery took place with no prior treatment in any patient. Sequenced: blood. These receptors were collected from a female donor with papillary thyroid cancer or a benign thyroid nodule (not recorded which). Some clones in this sample may be carry-over from other donors' samples.

V is TRBV20-1 and J is TRBJ2-1, with D uncertain. The CDR3 covers 14 residues. Looked up from germline, CDR1 is DFQATT and CDR2 is SNEGSKA (reference sequence). The V end was cut by 6 bases, the J end by 0 bases, with 12 bases between. CDR3 bases: TGCAGTGCGCAGGCCAGTCCCTCCTACAATGAGCAGTTCTTC. The encoded protein is CSAQASPSYNEQFF.

This clone has at least ten counts. This chain connects TRBV7-3 to TRBJ2-2; D is unresolved. This CDR3 comprises 14 residues. Germline-derived CDR1 and CDR2 are SGHTA and FQGTGA. V shed 5 bases and J shed 0 bases, with 7 bases lying between them. The CDR3 region is CASSPGSNTGELFF. The CDR3 DNA follows: TGTGCCAGCAGCCCCGGCTCGAACACCGGGGAGCTGTTTTTT. Looking up the rest from reference TRBV7-3 and TRBJ2-2 gives the full variable domain: GAGVSQTPSNKVTEKGKYVELRCDPISGHTALYWYRQSLGQGPEFLIYFQGTGAADDSGLPNDRFFAVRPEGSVSTLKIQRTERGDSAVYLCASSPGSNTGELFFGEGSRLTVL.

This clone came up once. The rearrangement joins TRBV20-1 to TRBJ2-5; D is perhaps TRBD2 (6 bases). Trimming took off 0 bases at V and 0 bases at J, with 17 bases between the two ends. Germline V gene lookup returns CDR1 DFQATT and CDR2 SNEGSKA (reference sequence). This CDR3 contains 17 residues. This CDR3 is CSAREAQRVKYQETQYF. Written as DNA, the CDR3 is TGCAGTGCTAGAGAGGCCCAGCGGGTAAAGTACCAAGAGACCCAGTACTTC.

This clone was seen ten or more times. This chain links TRBV7-9 with TRBJ2-2; 12 bases fit TRBD1. Germline V CDR1 and CDR2: SEHNR, FQNEAQ (reference sequence). With V trimmed by 4 bases and J by 5 bases, 2 bases remained unmatched. This CDR3 region has 15 residues. CDR3 in DNA: TGTGCCAGCAGCTCGGGACAGGGGGCAACCGGGGAGCTGTTTTTT. Its protein is CASSSGQGATGELFF. The variable domain in full, with the rest retrieved from reference TRBV7-9 and TRBJ2-2, is DTGVSQNPRHKITKRGQNVTFRCDPISEHNRLYWYRQTLGQGPEFLTYFQNEAQLEKSRLLSDRFSAERPKGSFSTLEIQRTEQGDSAMYLCASSSGQGATGELFFGEGSRLTVL.

This clone counts as hyperexpanded. The rearrangement links TRBV6-2 or TRBV6-3 to TRBJ2-7; TRBD1 matches 8 bases. Germline V gene sequence: CDR1 MNHEY, CDR2 SVGEGT. V dropped 5 bases and J dropped 0; count of bases not matched to a gene: 6. This CDR3 has 15 residues. Written as DNA, the CDR3 is TGTGCCAGCAGTCAAGGACAGGGCAGCTCCTACGAGCAGTACTTC. Protein product: CASSQGQGSSYEQYF.

There are many counts of this clone. The chain's CDR3 is CASSQGLRTQYF. The CDR3 DNA sequence: TGTGCCAGCAGCCAAGGGCTCCGGACCCAGTACTTC. The V call is TRBV3-1, the J call TRBJ2-5; no clear D gene. Germline values: CDR1 LGHDT, CDR2 YNNKEL (reference sequence). The CDR3 runs 12 residues. V was clipped by 1 base and J by 7 bases, with 7 bases between them.

This clone has a handful of counts. This rearrangement joins TRBV6-5 to TRBJ1-2; D is unclear. V lost 0 bases, J lost 8 bases, and 10 bases lay in between. Germline CDR1 MNHEY, CDR2 SVGAGI. The CDR3 is 13 residues long. CDR3 loop: CASSYSREGGYTF. DNA of the CDR3: TGTGCCAGCAGTTACTCAAGGGAGGGAGGCTACACCTTC.

This clone was observed at least ten times. The chain employs TRBV9 and TRBJ2-1, with 8 bases lining up with TRBD1. This CDR3 has 15 residues. Looked up from germline, CDR1 is SGDLS and CDR2 is YYNGEE. V lost 0 bases to trimming and J lost 5 bases; unmatched junction nucleotides: 4. In DNA form, the CDR3 reads TGTGCCAGCAGCGTAGGCCAGGGGGCGCACAATGAGCAGTTCTTC. The encoded protein is CASSVGQGAHNEQFF.

This clone was picked up a small number of times. This chain connects TRBV24-1 to TRBJ2-7, with a weak D call TRBD1 (6 bases). V dropped 4 bases and J dropped 4 bases, with 10 bases sitting between them. Germline V lookup: CDR1 KGHDR, CDR2 SFDVKD. The CDR3 covers 13 residues. In DNA, the CDR3 is TGTGCCACCAGTGAGGGGGCCGGGTACGAGCAGTACTTC. Protein product: CATSEGAGYEQYF.

As to this clone: One end of the junction is discordant with germline, which a read error may explain. The chain links TRBV5-1 to TRBJ2-2, with D perhaps assigned TRBD1 or TRBD2 (5 bases each). CDR1 is SGHRS, CDR2 YFSETQ, per germline. This CDR3 has 16 residues. The CDR3 loop is CASRSLGTGVHGELVF. The CDR3 DNA sequence: TGCGCCAGCAGATCCCTCGGCACAGGTGTCCACGGGGAGCTGGTTTTT.

This clone has at least ten counts. The same CDR3 also results from other DNA sequences found in this sample. The gene calls are TRBV5-4 and TRBJ1-2, with unresolved D. This CDR3 is built from 13 residues. Germline V gene lookup returns CDR1 SGHNT and CDR2 YYREEE (reference sequence). Trimming cost V 0 bases and J 5 bases, with 8 bases left between them. The CDR3 sequence is CASSLAGGYGYTF. CDR3 coding DNA: TGTGCCAGCAGCTTGGCAGGCGGGTATGGCTACACCTTC.

The chain joins TRBV11-2 to TRBJ2-7; 10 positions match TRBD1. CDR3 length: 15 residues. The ends lost 5 bases at V and 3 bases at J; junction bases unmatched: 7. CDR1 and CDR2 from the germline V gene are SGHAT and FQNNGV. CDR3 loop: CASSRDRGRVYEQYF. CDR3 sequence (DNA): TGTGCCAGCAGCCGAGACAGGGGGCGCGTCTACGAGCAGTACTTC.

This clone was seen at least ten times. The V call is TRBV20-1, the J call TRBJ1-1; perhaps TRBD1 as D (6 bases). Trimming cost V 5 bases and J 11 bases, with 18 bases left between them. CDR1 is DFQATT, CDR2 SNEGSKA, per germline (reference sequence). CDR3 size: 12 residues. The CDR3 DNA sequence: TGCAGTGCTTTGGACAGCTCCCTGGGGGCTTTCTTT. This encodes CSALDSSLGAFF.

This clone was seen many times. The rearrangement uses TRBV20-1 and TRBJ2-5; no definite D call. The CDR3 spans 12 residues. Trimming took 5 bases from V and 2 from J, leaving 9 bases between them. Germline V gene lookup returns CDR1 DFQATT and CDR2 SNEGSKA (reference sequence). CDR3 sequence reads: CSAALQQETQYF. The CDR3 DNA sequence: TGCAGTGCTGCGCTGCAACAAGAGACCCAGTACTTC.

Points on this clone: Given a much more abundant clone one base away, this may be a read error. Other DNA sequences in this sample translate to the same CDR3. The chain uses TRBV10-2 and TRBJ1-2; 10 nucleotides line up with TRBD1. The CDR3 totals 13 residues. Losses at the gene ends were 9 bases for V and 3 bases for J; bases not matched to a gene: 4. Looked up from germline, CDR1 is WSHSY and CDR2 is SAAADI. The CDR3 sequence: CASRGTGDYGYTF. As DNA, the CDR3 is TGCGCCAGTAGAGGGACAGGGGACTATGGCTACACCTTC.

The rearrangement uses TRBV7-9 and TRBJ2-3; D call uncertain. The germline V gene has CDR1 SEHNR and CDR2 FQNEAQ (reference sequence). V shed 8 bases and J shed 3 bases, with 6 bases lying between them. This CDR3 region has 11 residues. DNA of the CDR3: TGTGCCAGCGGTGGAACAGATACGCAGTATTTT. Encoded protein: CASGGTDTQYF.

This clone is medium-sized within its sample. V usage is TRBV6-2 or TRBV6-3 and J usage is TRBJ2-1, with D maybe TRBD2 (5 bases). The ends were cut back, 2 bases at V and 2 bases at J, with 10 bases in the middle. There are 15 residues in the CDR3. Germline V gene data show CDR1 as MNHEY and CDR2 as SVGEGT. CDR3 sequence (DNA): TGTGCCAGCAGTTACGTACGGGGTGCCTACAATGAGCAGTTCTTC. Translating gives CASSYVRGAYNEQFF.

This clone was found many times. The rearrangement joins TRBV6-1 to TRBJ2-6, with 7 bases identical to TRBD2. CDR3 length equals 16 residues. J was trimmed by 4 bases and V by 7 bases; bases with no gene match: 10. Germline V gene sequence: CDR1 MNHNS, CDR2 SASEGT. The CDR3 DNA follows: TGTGCCAGCACCCACGGGGGGTTCGCGGGGGCCAACGTCCTGACTTTC. Amino acid sequence: CASTHGGFAGANVLTF.

This clone was seen a handful of times. This rearrangement joins TRBV7-2 to TRBJ2-5; no firm D call. This CDR3 contains 11 residues. V was pared by 7 bases and J by 3 bases, with 6 bases between. The germline V gene encodes CDR1 SGHTA and CDR2 FQGNSA. The CDR3 nucleotides read TGTGCCAGCACCGCCGAAGAGACCCAGTACTTC. Amino acids: CASTAEETQYF.

This clone was seen only a few times. The chain has TRBV20-1 and TRBJ1-1; 8 bases fit TRBD1. Germline V gene data show CDR1 as DFQATT and CDR2 as SNEGSKA (reference sequence). Trimming took 3 bases from V and 5 from J; bases not matched to a gene: 8. CDR3 length equals 14 residues. The CDR3 sequence is CSASATGARTEAFF. CDR3 bases: TGCAGTGCTAGTGCGACAGGGGCGAGGACTGAAGCTTTCTTT.

This clone is classed as medium-sized (0.01 to 0.1%). The chain links TRBV24-1 to TRBJ1-2; 8 bases are shared with TRBD1. Germline CDR1 is KGHDR and CDR2 is SFDVKD. CDR3 length: 16 residues. V lost 7 bases, J lost 1 base, and 10 bases stayed unmatched. CDR3 DNA: TGTGCCACCAGCCCGGGACAGGTAGATAATAACTATGGCTACACCTTC. Protein product: CATSPGQVDNNYGYTF.